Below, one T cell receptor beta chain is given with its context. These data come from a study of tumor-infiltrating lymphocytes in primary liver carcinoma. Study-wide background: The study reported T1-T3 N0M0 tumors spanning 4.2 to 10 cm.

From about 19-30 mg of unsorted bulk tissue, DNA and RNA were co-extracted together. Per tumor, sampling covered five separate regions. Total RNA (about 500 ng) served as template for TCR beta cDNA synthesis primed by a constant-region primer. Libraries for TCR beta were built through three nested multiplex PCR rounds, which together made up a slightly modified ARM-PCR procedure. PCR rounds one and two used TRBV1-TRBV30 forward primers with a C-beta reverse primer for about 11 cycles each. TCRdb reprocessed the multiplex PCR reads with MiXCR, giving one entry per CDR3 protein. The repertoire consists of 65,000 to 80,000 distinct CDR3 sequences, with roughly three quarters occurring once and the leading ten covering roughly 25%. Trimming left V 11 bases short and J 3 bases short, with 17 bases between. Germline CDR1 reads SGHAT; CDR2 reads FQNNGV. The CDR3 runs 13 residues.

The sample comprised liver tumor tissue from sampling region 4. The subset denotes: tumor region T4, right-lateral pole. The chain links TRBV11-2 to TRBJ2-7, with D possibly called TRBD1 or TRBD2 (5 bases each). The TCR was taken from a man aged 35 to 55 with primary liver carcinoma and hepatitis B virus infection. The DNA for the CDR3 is TGTGCCTGTAGCTTAGGGGACGGCTACGAGCAGTACTTC. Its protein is CACSLGDGYEQYF.